This T cell receptor beta chain is drawn from a study of cytomegalovirus exposure and HLA in healthy donors. A multiplex PCR was run with 60 Vbeta primers and 13 Jbeta primers. Profiling relied on immunoSEQ multiplex PCR, and the TCRdb table lists in-frame clones only, not all of them. The sample lists 100,000 to 150,000 clones; approximately 87% were seen once. CDR3 length equals 13 residues. V was pared by 2 bases and J by 7 bases, with 12 bases between. Per germline, CDR1 GTSNPN and CDR2 SVGIG (reference sequence). Points on this clone: The same CDR3 can be traced to other DNA sequences in this sample.

This clonotype was obtained from a man aged 18 to 30 in good health and CMV-seropositive. The sequencing input was PBMCs. The chain is built from TRBV30 and TRBJ2-1; D is possibly TRBD2 (6 bases). The CDR3 loop is CAWSLGGANEQFF. For the CDR3, the DNA is TGTGCCTGGAGTCTAGGAGGGGCGAATGAGCAGTTCTTC.